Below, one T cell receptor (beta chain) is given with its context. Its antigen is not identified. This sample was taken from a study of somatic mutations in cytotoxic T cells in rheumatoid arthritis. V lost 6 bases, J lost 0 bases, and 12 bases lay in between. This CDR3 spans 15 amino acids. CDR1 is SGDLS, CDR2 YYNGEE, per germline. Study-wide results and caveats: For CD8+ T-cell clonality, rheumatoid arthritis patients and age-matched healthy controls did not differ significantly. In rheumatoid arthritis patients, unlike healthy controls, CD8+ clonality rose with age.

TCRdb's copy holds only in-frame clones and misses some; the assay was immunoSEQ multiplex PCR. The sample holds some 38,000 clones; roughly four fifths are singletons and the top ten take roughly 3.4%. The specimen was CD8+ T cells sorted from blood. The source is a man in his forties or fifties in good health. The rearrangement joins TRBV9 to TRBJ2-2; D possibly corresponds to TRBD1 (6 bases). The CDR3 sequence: CASNTGSTNTGELFF. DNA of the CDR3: TGTGCCAGCAACACAGGGTCTACGAACACCGGGGAGCTGTTTTTT. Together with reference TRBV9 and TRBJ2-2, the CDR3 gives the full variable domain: DSGVTQTPKHLITATGQRVTLRCSPRSGDLSVYWYQQSLDQGLQFLIQYYNGEERAKGNILERFSAQQFPDLHSELNLSSLELGDSALYFCASNTGSTNTGELFFGEGSRLTVL.